A selection of T cell receptor beta chains follows, all from one sample in a study of beta chain features in type 1 diabetes. Method: immunoSEQ multiplex PCR; TCRdb's copy keeps in-frame clones and lacks some. The table records 400,000 or so clones, over 8.5% of them present only once. The specimen was central memory CD4+ T cells from blood. These receptors were collected from a man aged 25 to 40 with type 1 diabetes. Both conserved end residues are part of each CDR3. D genes are given only for firm matches. Not every row has a clone size; where given, it reads once, few, many or a size class.

v_call: TRBV7-9; d_call: TRBD1; j_call: TRBJ1-5; clone_size: -; cdr3_aa: CASSPEQGDNQPQHF; cdr3_nt: TGTGCCAGCAGCCCAGAACAGGGGGATAATCAGCCCCAGCATTTT
v_call: TRBV4-1; d_call: -; j_call: TRBJ2-4; clone_size: -; cdr3_aa: CASSQEGLGGLGKNIQYF; cdr3_nt: TGCGCCAGCAGCCAAGAAGGCCTCGGGGGGCTAGGCAAAAACATTCAGTACTTC
v_call: TRBV28; d_call: -; j_call: TRBJ1-1; clone_size: few; cdr3_aa: CASSSAGVKSAFF; cdr3_nt: TGTGCCAGCAGTTCTGCCGGGGTTAAGTCGGCTTTCTTT
v_call: TRBV9; d_call: TRBD1; j_call: TRBJ1-2; clone_size: few; cdr3_aa: CASSVATGRGSGGYTF; cdr3_nt: TGTGCCAGCAGCGTAGCTACGGGCAGGGGGTCTGGAGGCTACACCTTC
v_call: TRBV7-2; d_call: -; j_call: TRBJ1-2; clone_size: few; cdr3_aa: CASSLKPYGYTF; cdr3_nt: TGTGCCAGCAGCTTAAAACCCTATGGCTACACCTTC
v_call: TRBV27; d_call: -; j_call: TRBJ1-2; clone_size: few; cdr3_aa: CASSMGPTSWGYTF; cdr3_nt: TGTGCCAGCAGTATGGGACCGACTAGTTGGGGCTACACCTTC
v_call: TRBV7-2; d_call: -; j_call: TRBJ2-1; clone_size: -; cdr3_aa: CASSPVGGFYNEQFF; cdr3_nt: TGTGCCAGCAGCCCGGTGGGGGGCTTCTACAATGAGCAGTTCTTC
v_call: TRBV2; d_call: -; j_call: TRBJ1-1; clone_size: -; cdr3_aa: CASSEDSDTEAFF; cdr3_nt: TGTGCCAGCAGTGAGGACAGTGACACTGAAGCTTTCTTT
v_call: TRBV2; d_call: -; j_call: TRBJ1-1; clone_size: few; cdr3_aa: CASIKMGKAEAFF; cdr3_nt: TGTGCCAGCATCAAAATGGGGAAGGCTGAAGCTTTCTTT
v_call: TRBV6-5; d_call: -; j_call: TRBJ2-7; clone_size: -; cdr3_aa: CASSFTGTSEQYF; cdr3_nt: TGTGCCAGCAGTTTCACAGGGACGTCCGAGCAGTACTTC
v_call: TRBV28; d_call: TRBD2; j_call: TRBJ2-3; clone_size: few; cdr3_aa: CASSPLVSGGTDTQYF; cdr3_nt: TGTGCCAGCAGTCCCCTCGTGAGCGGGGGCACAGATACGCAGTATTTT
v_call: TRBV6-4; d_call: -; j_call: TRBJ1-1; clone_size: few; cdr3_aa: CASSYSRQARPFF; cdr3_nt: TGTGCCAGCAGTTACTCGAGGCAGGCCCGGCCTTTCTTT
v_call: TRBV7-8; d_call: -; j_call: TRBJ1-2; clone_size: -; cdr3_aa: CASSLGNYGYTF; cdr3_nt: TGTGCCAGCAGCTTAGGGAACTATGGCTACACCTTC
v_call: TRBV5-1; d_call: -; j_call: TRBJ2-3; clone_size: few; cdr3_aa: CASSLEGTDTQYF; cdr3_nt: TGCGCCAGCAGCTTGGAAGGCACAGATACGCAGTATTTT
v_call: TRBV7-3; d_call: -; j_call: TRBJ2-5; clone_size: -; cdr3_aa: CASSRGAGEETQYF; cdr3_nt: TGTGCCAGCAGCCGAGGGGCAGGGGAGGAGACCCAGTACTTC
v_call: TRBV11-2; d_call: -; j_call: TRBJ2-6; clone_size: few; cdr3_aa: CASSQGYRSSGANVLTF; cdr3_nt: TGTGCCAGCAGCCAGGGTTATAGGAGCTCTGGGGCCAACGTCCTGACTTTC
v_call: TRBV28; d_call: TRBD1; j_call: TRBJ2-3; clone_size: -; cdr3_aa: CASSWTGDTQYF; cdr3_nt: TGTGCCAGCAGTTGGACAGGGGATACGCAGTATTTT
v_call: TRBV4-3; d_call: TRBD1; j_call: TRBJ2-5; clone_size: -; cdr3_aa: CASSQGNRGGETQYF; cdr3_nt: TGCGCCAGCAGCCAGGGCAACAGGGGTGGGGAGACCCAGTACTTC
v_call: TRBV4-1; d_call: -; j_call: TRBJ2-1; clone_size: -; cdr3_aa: CASSQSLEHEQFF; cdr3_nt: TGCGCCAGCAGCCAATCTCTAGAACATGAGCAGTTCTTC
v_call: TRBV5-1; d_call: TRBD1; j_call: TRBJ2-7; clone_size: few; cdr3_aa: CASSLLGQASEQYF; cdr3_nt: TGCGCCAGCAGCTTACTTGGACAGGCTAGCGAGCAGTACTTC
v_call: TRBV7-3; d_call: -; j_call: TRBJ1-3; clone_size: few; cdr3_aa: CASSSDSGNTIYF; cdr3_nt: TGTGCCAGCAGCTCCGACTCGGGAAACACCATATATTTT
v_call: TRBV18; d_call: -; j_call: TRBJ2-1; clone_size: many; cdr3_aa: CASSPTRGGTNEQFF; cdr3_nt: TGTGCCAGCTCACCGACTAGAGGGGGAACCAATGAGCAGTTCTTC
v_call: TRBV15; d_call: -; j_call: TRBJ2-7; clone_size: -; cdr3_aa: CATSRGANSYEQYF; cdr3_nt: TGTGCCACCAGCAGAGGCGCGAATAGCTACGAGCAGTACTTC
v_call: TRBV21-1; d_call: -; j_call: TRBJ2-1; clone_size: few; cdr3_aa: CASRGSRLLTYNEQFF; cdr3_nt: TGTGCCAGCAGGGGGTCCAGACTTCTCACCTACAATGAGCAGTTCTTC
v_call: TRBV11-2; d_call: -; j_call: TRBJ2-2; clone_size: many; cdr3_aa: CASSYKGRSPLTGELFF; cdr3_nt: TGTGCCAGCAGCTATAAGGGGCGGTCACCGCTCACCGGGGAGCTGTTTTTT
v_call: TRBV5-6; d_call: -; j_call: TRBJ1-2; clone_size: -; cdr3_aa: CASSLAPATRYTF; cdr3_nt: TGTGCCAGCAGCTTGGCGCCAGCAACTCGCTACACCTTC
v_call: TRBV6-1; d_call: -; j_call: TRBJ1-2; clone_size: -; cdr3_aa: CASSEVFTGMGFYGYTF; cdr3_nt: TGTGCCAGCAGTGAAGTTTTTACAGGAATGGGGTTCTATGGCTACACCTTC
v_call: TRBV6-4; d_call: -; j_call: TRBJ2-1; clone_size: few; cdr3_aa: CASSKEVGDEQFF; cdr3_nt: TGTGCCAGCTCCAAGGAAGTTGGGGATGAGCAGTTCTTC
v_call: TRBV6-5; d_call: TRBD1; j_call: TRBJ2-5; clone_size: -; cdr3_aa: CAISATGQETQYF; cdr3_nt: TGTGCCATCAGTGCGACAGGGCAAGAGACCCAGTACTTC
v_call: TRBV7-2; d_call: -; j_call: TRBJ1-3; clone_size: few; cdr3_aa: CASSSQPTGNTIYF; cdr3_nt: TGTGCCAGCAGCTCCCAACCGACTGGAAACACCATATATTTT
v_call: TRBV5-6; d_call: -; j_call: TRBJ2-3; clone_size: -; cdr3_aa: CASSLEGWDTQYF; cdr3_nt: TGTGCCAGCAGCTTGGAAGGGTGGGATACGCAGTATTTT
v_call: TRBV4-2; d_call: -; j_call: TRBJ2-4; clone_size: many; cdr3_aa: CASSQGGQNIQYF; cdr3_nt: TGTGCCAGCAGCCAGGGTGGCCAAAACATTCAGTACTTC
v_call: TRBV4-1; d_call: TRBD1; j_call: TRBJ2-1; clone_size: -; cdr3_aa: CASSQAETGTGAYNEQFF; cdr3_nt: TGCGCCAGCAGCCAAGCCGAAACCGGGACAGGGGCTTACAATGAGCAGTTCTTC
v_call: TRBV5-1; d_call: -; j_call: TRBJ2-2; clone_size: -; cdr3_aa: CASAPLTTTGELFF; cdr3_nt: TGCGCCAGCGCACCACTAACGACCACCGGGGAGCTGTTTTTT
v_call: TRBV6-6; d_call: -; j_call: TRBJ2-3; clone_size: many; cdr3_aa: CASSYRAPQGTDTQYF; cdr3_nt: TGTGCCAGCAGTTACCGGGCGCCCCAAGGGACAGATACGCAGTATTTT
v_call: TRBV27; d_call: TRBD1; j_call: TRBJ2-3; clone_size: -; cdr3_aa: CASRSIQGASDTQYF; cdr3_nt: TGTGCCAGCAGATCCATACAGGGGGCATCAGATACGCAGTATTTT
v_call: TRBV28; d_call: TRBD1; j_call: TRBJ2-7; clone_size: many; cdr3_aa: CASSRLRMDRAGEQYF; cdr3_nt: TGTGCCAGCAGCCGACTAAGAATGGACAGGGCGGGAGAGCAGTACTTC
v_call: TRBV10-3; d_call: -; j_call: TRBJ1-1; clone_size: many; cdr3_aa: CAISEQGNTEAFF; cdr3_nt: TGTGCCATCAGTGAGCAGGGGAACACTGAAGCTTTCTTT
v_call: TRBV28; d_call: -; j_call: TRBJ2-7; clone_size: few; cdr3_aa: CASNNYYEQYF; cdr3_nt: TGTGCCAGCAATAACTACTACGAGCAGTACTTC
v_call: TRBV18; d_call: -; j_call: TRBJ2-3; clone_size: many; cdr3_aa: CASSLEASTDTQYF; cdr3_nt: TGTGCCAGCTCACTGGAAGCTAGCACAGATACGCAGTATTTT
v_call: TRBV10-3; d_call: TRBD2; j_call: TRBJ2-7; clone_size: few; cdr3_aa: CAISGGVGGRYEQYF; cdr3_nt: TGTGCCATCAGTGGGGGTGTGGGCGGGAGGTACGAGCAGTACTTC
v_call: TRBV5-1; d_call: -; j_call: TRBJ2-5; clone_size: few; cdr3_aa: CASTLMGQETQYF; cdr3_nt: TGTGCCAGCACCTTGATGGGGCAAGAGACCCAGTACTTC